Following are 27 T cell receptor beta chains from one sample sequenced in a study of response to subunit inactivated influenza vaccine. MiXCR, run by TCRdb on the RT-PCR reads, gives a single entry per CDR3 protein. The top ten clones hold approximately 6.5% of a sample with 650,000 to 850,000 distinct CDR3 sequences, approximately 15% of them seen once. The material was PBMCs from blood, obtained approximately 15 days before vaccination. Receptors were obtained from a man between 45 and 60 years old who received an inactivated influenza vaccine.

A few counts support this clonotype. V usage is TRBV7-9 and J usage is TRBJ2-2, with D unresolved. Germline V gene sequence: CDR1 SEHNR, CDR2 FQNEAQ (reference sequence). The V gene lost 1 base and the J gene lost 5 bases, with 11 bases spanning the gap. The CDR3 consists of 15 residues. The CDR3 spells CASSLVIGGTGELFF. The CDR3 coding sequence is TGTGCCAGCAGCTTAGTGATAGGTGGGACCGGGGAGCTGTTTTTT.

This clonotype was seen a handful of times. The CDR3 loop is CASTYGGPSTGELFF. The CDR3 region has the DNA TGTGCCAGCACGTACGGGGGACCGAGTACCGGGGAGCTGTTTTTT. V usage is TRBV28 and J usage is TRBJ2-2; tentatively, D is TRBD2 (6 bases). V was clipped by 7 bases and J by 5 bases, with 17 bases between them. This CDR3 contains 15 residues. Looked up from germline, CDR1 is MDHEN and CDR2 is SYDVKM.

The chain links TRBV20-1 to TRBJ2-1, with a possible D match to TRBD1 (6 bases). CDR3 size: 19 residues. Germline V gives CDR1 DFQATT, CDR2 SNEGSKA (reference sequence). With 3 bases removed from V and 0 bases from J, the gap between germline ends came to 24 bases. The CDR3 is CSASQGFGAALTSYNEQFF. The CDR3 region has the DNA TGCAGTGCTAGCCAGGGGTTTGGGGCCGCCTTAACCTCCTACAATGAGCAGTTCTTC.

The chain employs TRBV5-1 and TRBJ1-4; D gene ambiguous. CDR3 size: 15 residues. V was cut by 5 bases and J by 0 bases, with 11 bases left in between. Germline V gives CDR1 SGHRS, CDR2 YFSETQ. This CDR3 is CASRPSGATNEKLFF. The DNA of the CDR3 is TGCGCCAGCAGACCCAGCGGAGCAACTAATGAAAAACTGTTTTTT.

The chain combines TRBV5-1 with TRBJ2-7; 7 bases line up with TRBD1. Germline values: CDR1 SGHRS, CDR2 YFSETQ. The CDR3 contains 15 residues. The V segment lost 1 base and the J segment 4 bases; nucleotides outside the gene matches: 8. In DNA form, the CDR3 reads TGCGCCAGCAGCTTGACCGGGACAGAGGAATACGAGCAGTACTTC. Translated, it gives CASSLTGTEEYEQYF. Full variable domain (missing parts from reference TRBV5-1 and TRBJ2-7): KAGVTQTPRYLIKTRGQQVTLSCSPISGHRSVSWYQQTPGQGLQFLFEYFSETQRNKGNFPGRFSGRQFSNSRSEMNVSTLELGDSALYLCASSLTGTEEYEQYFGPGTRLTVT.

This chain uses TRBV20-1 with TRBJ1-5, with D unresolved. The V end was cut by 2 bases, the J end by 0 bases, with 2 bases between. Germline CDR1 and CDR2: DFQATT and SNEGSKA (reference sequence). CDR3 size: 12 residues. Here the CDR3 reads CSARTSNQPQHF. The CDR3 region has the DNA TGCAGTGCTAGAACTAGCAATCAGCCCCAGCATTTT.

CDR3 amino acids: CSAATGHKLDTQYF. The CDR3 coding sequence is TGCAGTGCTGCGACAGGCCACAAGCTAGATACGCAGTATTTT. The chain links TRBV20-1 to TRBJ2-3; tentatively, D is TRBD1 (6 bases). V dropped 5 bases and J dropped 5 bases, with 17 bases sitting between them. Per the germline V gene, CDR1 is DFQATT and CDR2 is SNEGSKA (reference sequence). The CDR3 contains 14 residues.

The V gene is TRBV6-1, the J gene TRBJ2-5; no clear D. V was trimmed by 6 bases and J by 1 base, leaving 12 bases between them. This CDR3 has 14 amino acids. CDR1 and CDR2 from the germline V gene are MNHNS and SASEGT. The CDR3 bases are TGTGCCAGCAGCGGTCCAGCGCCCCAAGAGACCCAGTACTTC. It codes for CASSGPAPQETQYF.

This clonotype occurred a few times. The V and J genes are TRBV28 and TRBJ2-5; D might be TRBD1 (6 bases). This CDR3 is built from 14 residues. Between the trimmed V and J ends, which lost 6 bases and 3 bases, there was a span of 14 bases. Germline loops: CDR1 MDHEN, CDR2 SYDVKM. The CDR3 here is CASRRGQNKETQYF. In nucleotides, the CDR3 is TGTGCCAGCAGGAGAGGACAGAATAAAGAGACCCAGTACTTC.

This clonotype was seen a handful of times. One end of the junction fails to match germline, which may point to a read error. The CDR3 loop reads CARSLVQGGGALHSEQFF. For the CDR3, the DNA is TGTGCCCGCAGTTTAGTCCAGGGGGGTGGGGCCCTTCACAGTGAGCAGTTCTTC. This sequence joins TRBV12-3 or TRBV12-4 and TRBJ2-1; D possibly corresponds to TRBD1 (7 bases). The CDR3 is made up of 18 amino acids.

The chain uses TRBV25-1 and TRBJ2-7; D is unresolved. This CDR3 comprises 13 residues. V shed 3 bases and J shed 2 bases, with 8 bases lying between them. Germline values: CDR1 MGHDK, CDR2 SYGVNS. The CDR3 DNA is TGTGCCAGCAGTGACTACAGAGCCTACGAGCAGTACTTC. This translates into CASSDYRAYEQYF.

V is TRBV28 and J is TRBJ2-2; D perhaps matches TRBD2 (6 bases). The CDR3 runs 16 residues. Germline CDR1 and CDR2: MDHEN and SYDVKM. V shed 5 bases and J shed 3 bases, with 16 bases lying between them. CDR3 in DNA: TGTGCCAGCAGTAGCCCCCCCGGGGGTTACACCGGGGAGCTGTTTTTT. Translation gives CASSSPPGGYTGELFF.

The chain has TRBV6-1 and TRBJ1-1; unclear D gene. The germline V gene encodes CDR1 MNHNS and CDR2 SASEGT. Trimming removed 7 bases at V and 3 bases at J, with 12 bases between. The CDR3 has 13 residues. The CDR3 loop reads CASTLSPDTEAFF. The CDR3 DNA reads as TGTGCCAGCACCTTGTCCCCCGACACTGAAGCTTTCTTT.

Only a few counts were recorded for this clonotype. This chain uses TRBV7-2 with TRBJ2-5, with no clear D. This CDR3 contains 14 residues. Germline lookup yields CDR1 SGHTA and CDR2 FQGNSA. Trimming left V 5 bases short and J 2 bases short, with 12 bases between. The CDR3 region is CASSPDWGQETQYF. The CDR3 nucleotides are TGTGCCAGCAGCCCCGACTGGGGACAAGAGACCCAGTACTTC. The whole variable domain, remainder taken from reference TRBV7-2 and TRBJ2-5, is GAGVSQSPSNKVTEKGKDVELRCDPISGHTALYWYRQSLGQGLEFLIYFQGNSAPDKSGLPSDRFSAERTGGSVSTLTIQRTQQEDSAVYLCASSPDWGQETQYFGPGTRLLVL.

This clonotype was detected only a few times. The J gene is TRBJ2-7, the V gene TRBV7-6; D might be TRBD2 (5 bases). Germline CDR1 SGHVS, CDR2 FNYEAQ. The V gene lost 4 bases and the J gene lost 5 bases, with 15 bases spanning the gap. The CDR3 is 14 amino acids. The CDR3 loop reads CASSSLGALDEQYF. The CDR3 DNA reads TGTGCCAGCAGCTCGCTGGGAGCGCTGGACGAGCAGTACTTC.

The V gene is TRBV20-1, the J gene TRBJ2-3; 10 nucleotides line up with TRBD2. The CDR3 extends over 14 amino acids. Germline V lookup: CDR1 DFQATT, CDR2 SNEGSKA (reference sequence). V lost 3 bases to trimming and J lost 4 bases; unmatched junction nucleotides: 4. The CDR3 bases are TGCAGTGCTAGGGCTAGCGGGAGCGCAGATACGCAGTATTTT. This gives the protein CSARASGSADTQYF.

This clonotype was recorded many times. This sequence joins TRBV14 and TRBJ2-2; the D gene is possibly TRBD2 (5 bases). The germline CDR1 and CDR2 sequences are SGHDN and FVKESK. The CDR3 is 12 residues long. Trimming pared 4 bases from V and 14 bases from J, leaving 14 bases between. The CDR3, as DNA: TGTGCCAGCAGCCCCGACTACCTGACACTGTTTTTT. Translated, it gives CASSPDYLTLFF.

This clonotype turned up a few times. In DNA, the CDR3 is TGTGCCAGCAGCGAACTAGCGGGAAACACAGATACGCAGTATTTT. It translates to CASSELAGNTDTQYF. This rearrangement joins TRBV6-4 to TRBJ2-3; TRBD2 agrees at 10 bases. Trimming removed 6 bases from V and 2 bases from J; junction bases left unmatched: 5. CDR1 and CDR2 from the germline V gene are MRHNA and SNTAGT. The CDR3 spans 15 residues.

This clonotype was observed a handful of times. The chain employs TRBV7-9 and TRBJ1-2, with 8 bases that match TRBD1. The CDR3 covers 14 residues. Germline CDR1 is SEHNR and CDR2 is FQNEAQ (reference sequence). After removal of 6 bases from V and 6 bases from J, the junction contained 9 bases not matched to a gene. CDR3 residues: CASRHGQGYDGYTF. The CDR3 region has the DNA TGTGCCAGCAGACATGGACAGGGCTACGATGGCTACACCTTC.

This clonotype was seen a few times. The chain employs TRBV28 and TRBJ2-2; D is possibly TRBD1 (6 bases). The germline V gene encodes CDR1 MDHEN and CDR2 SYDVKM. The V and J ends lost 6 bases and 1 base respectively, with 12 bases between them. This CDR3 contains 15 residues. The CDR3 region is CASRRAGVNTGELFF. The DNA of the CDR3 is TGTGCCAGCAGGCGGGCAGGGGTGAACACCGGGGAGCTGTTTTTT.

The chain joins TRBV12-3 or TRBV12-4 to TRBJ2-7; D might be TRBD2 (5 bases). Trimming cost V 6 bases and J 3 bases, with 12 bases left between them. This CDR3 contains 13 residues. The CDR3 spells CASRSVANYEQYF. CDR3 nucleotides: TGTGCCAGCAGATCAGTAGCGAACTACGAGCAGTACTTC.

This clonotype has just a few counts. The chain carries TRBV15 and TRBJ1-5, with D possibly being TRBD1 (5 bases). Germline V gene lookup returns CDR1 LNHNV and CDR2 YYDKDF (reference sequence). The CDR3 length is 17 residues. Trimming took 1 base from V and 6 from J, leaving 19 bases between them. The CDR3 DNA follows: TGTGCCACCAGCAGAGCTCAGGGAGGGCAGGGTGTTCAGCCCCAGCATTTT. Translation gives CATSRAQGGQGVQPQHF.

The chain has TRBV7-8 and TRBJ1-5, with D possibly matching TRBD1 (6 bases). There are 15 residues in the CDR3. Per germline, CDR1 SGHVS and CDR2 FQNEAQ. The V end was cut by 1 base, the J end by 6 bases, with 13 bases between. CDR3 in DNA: TGTGCCAGCAGCTTAGGTGCAGGGGTGGGTCAGCCCCAGCATTTT. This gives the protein CASSLGAGVGQPQHF. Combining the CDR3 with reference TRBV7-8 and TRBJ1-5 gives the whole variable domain GAGVSQSPRYKVAKRGQDVALRCDPISGHVSLFWYQQALGQGPEFLTYFQNEAQLDKSGLPSDRFFAERPEGSVSTLKIQRTQQEDSAVYLCASSLGAGVGQPQHFGDGTRLSIL.

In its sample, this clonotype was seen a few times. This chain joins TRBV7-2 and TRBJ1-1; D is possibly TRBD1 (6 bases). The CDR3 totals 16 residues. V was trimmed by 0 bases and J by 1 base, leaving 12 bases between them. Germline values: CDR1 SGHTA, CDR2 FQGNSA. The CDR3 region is CASSLAGAGGNTEAFF. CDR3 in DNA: TGTGCCAGCAGCTTAGCGGGGGCAGGAGGGAACACTGAAGCTTTCTTT.

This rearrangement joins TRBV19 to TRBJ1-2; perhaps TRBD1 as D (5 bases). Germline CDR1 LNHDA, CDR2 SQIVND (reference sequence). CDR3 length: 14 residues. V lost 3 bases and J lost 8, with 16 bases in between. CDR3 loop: CASSIGGGSSGYTF. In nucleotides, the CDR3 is TGTGCCAGTAGTATCGGGGGAGGATCCTCAGGCTACACCTTC. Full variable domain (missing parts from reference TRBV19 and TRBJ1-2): DGGITQSPKYLFRKEGQNVTLSCEQNLNHDAMYWYRQDPGQGLRLIYYSQIVNDFQKGDIAEGYSVSREKKESFPLTVTSAQKNPTAFYLCASSIGGGSSGYTFGSGTRLTVV.

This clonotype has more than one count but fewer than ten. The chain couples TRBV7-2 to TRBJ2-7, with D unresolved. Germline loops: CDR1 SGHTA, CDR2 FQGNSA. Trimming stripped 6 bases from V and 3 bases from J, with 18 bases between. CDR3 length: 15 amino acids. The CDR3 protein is CASSFEPSGHYEQYF. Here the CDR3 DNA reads TGTGCCAGCAGTTTTGAGCCCTCCGGTCACTACGAGCAGTACTTC.

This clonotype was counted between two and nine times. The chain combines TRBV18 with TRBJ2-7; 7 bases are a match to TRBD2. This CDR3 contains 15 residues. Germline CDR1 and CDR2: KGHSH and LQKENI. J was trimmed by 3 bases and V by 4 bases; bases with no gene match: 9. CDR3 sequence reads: CASSLGLAAIYEQYF. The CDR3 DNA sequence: TGTGCCAGCTCACTTGGGCTAGCGGCAATCTACGAGCAGTACTTC.